This is a list of T cell receptor beta chains from one sample in a study of T cell changes during pregnancy in multiple sclerosis. The protocol was immunoSEQ multiplex PCR, while the TCRdb copy is restricted to in-frame clones and leaves out a portion. The sample yields tens of thousands of clones, roughly 90% seen once. Sequencing used peripheral blood, obtained after pregnancy. The receptors originated from a female donor in good health, enrolled as a control in a pregnancy study. Each CDR3 is given with its conserved first and last residue. D genes are given only for firm matches.

j_call v_call d_call cdr3_aa cdr3_nt
TRBJ1-5 TRBV19 NA CASSIEGYSNQPQHF TGTGCCAGTAGTATCGAGGGATATAGCAATCAGCCCCAGCATTTT
TRBJ1-1 TRBV10-3 TRBD1 CAIEGAQNTEAFF TGTGCCATCGAGGGGGCACAGAACACTGAAGCTTTCTTT
TRBJ1-2 TRBV11-2 NA CASSPLTGMVGYTF TGTGCCAGCAGCCCCCTTACAGGGATGGTCGGCTACACCTTC
TRBJ2-5 TRBV10-1 TRBD2 CASSSSGGGQETQYF TGCGCCAGCAGTAGTAGCGGGGGGGGACAAGAGACCCAGTACTTC
TRBJ2-3 TRBV18 TRBD2 CASSPLVLAGDTDTQYF TGTGCCAGCTCACCACTAGTGCTAGCGGGAGACACAGATACGCAGTATTTT
TRBJ2-2 TRBV4-3 NA CASSSVGDTNTGELFF TGCGCCAGCAGCAGCGTAGGGGATACTAACACCGGGGAGCTGTTTTTT
TRBJ1-1 TRBV6-6 NA CASSYSGAMNTEAFF TGTGCCAGCAGTTACTCAGGGGCGATGAACACTGAAGCTTTCTTT
TRBJ2-7 TRBV6-6 NA CASSTTGSYEQYF TGTGCCAGCAGCACGACAGGTTCCTACGAGCAGTACTTC
TRBJ1-1 TRBV19 TRBD1 CASSTTGVSFLNTEAFF TGTGCCAGTAGTACCACAGGGGTTTCTTTTTTGAACACTGAAGCTTTCTTT
TRBJ2-7 TRBV18 TRBD2 CASSPVSGARGEQYF TGTGCCAGCTCACCTGTTAGCGGGGCCCGGGGCGAGCAGTACTTC
TRBJ1-5 TRBV18 NA CASSLIYGGEDQPQHF TGTGCCAGCTCACTCATATACGGGGGGGAGGATCAGCCCCAGCATTTT
TRBJ2-5 TRBV11-2 TRBD2 CASSSGTSGSAETQYF TGTGCCAGCAGCTCGGGGACTAGCGGGAGCGCGGAGACCCAGTACTTC